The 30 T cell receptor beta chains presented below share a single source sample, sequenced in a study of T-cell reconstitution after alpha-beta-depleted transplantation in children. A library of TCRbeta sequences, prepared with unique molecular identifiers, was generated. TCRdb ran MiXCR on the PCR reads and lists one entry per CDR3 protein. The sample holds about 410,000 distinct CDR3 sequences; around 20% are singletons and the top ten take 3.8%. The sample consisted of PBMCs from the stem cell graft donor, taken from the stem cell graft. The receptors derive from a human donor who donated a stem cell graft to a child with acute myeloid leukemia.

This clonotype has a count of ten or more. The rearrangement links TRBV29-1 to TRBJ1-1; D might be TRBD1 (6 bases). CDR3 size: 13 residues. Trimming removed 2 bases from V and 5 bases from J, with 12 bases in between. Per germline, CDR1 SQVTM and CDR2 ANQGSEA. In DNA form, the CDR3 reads TGCAGCGTTGAAAGAGGGGGAGGGACTGAAGCTTTCTTT. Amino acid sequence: CSVERGGGTEAFF.

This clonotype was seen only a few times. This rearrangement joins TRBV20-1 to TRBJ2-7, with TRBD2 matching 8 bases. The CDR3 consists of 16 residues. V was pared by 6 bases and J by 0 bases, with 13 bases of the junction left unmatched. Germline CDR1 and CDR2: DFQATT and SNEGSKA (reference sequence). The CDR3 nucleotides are TGCAGTGCCAAGACAGGATTGAGCGGGAGCTCCTACGAGCAGTACTTC. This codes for CSAKTGLSGSSYEQYF.

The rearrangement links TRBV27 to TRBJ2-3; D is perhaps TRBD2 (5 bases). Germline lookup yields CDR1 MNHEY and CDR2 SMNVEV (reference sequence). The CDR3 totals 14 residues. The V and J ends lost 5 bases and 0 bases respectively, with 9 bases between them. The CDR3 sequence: CASSGAVSTDTQYF. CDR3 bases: TGTGCCAGCAGTGGAGCGGTGAGCACAGATACGCAGTATTTT.

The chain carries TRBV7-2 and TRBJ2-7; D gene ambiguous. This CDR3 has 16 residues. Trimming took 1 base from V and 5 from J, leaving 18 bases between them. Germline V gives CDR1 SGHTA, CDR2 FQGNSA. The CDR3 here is CASSLDPGVPRNEQYF. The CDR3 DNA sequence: TGTGCCAGCAGCTTAGACCCAGGAGTCCCAAGGAACGAGCAGTACTTC.

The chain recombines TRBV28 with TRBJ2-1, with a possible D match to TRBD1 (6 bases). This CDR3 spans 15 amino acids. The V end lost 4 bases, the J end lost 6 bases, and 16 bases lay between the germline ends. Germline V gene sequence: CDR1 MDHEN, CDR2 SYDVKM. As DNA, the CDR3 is TGTGCCAGCAGTTCCCCGACAGGTCCCCTCAATGAGCAGTTCTTC. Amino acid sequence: CASSSPTGPLNEQFF. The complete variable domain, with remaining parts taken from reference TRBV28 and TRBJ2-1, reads DVKVTQSSRYLVKRTGEKVFLECVQDMDHENMFWYRQDPGLGLRLIYFSYDVKMKEKGDIPEGYSVSREKKERFSLILESASTNQTSMYLCASSSPTGPLNEQFFGPGTRLTVL.

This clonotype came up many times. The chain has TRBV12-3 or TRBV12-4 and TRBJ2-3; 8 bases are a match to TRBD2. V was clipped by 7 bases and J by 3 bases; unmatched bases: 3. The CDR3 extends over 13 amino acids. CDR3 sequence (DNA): TGTGCCAGCATGGGCGGGAGGACAGATACGCAGTATTTT. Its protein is CASMGGRTDTQYF.

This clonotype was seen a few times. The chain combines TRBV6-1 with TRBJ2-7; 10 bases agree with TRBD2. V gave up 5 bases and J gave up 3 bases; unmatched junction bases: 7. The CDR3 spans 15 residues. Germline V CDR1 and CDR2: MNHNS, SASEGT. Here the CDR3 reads CASSRSLAGDYEQYF. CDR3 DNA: TGTGCCAGCAGTCGCAGCCTAGCGGGAGACTACGAGCAGTACTTC.

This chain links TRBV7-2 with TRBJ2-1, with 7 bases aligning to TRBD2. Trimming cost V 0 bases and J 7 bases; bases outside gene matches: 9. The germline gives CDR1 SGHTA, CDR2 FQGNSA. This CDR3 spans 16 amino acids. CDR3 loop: CASSLAGRPPENEQFF. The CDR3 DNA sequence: TGTGCCAGCAGCTTAGCCGGGAGGCCCCCTGAGAATGAGCAGTTCTTC.

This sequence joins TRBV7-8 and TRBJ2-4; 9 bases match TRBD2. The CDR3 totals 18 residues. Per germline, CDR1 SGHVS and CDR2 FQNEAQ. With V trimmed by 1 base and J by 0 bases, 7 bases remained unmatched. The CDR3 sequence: CASSLVTTSGLAKNIQYF. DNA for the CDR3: TGTGCCAGCAGCTTAGTCACGACTAGCGGACTAGCCAAAAACATTCAGTACTTC.

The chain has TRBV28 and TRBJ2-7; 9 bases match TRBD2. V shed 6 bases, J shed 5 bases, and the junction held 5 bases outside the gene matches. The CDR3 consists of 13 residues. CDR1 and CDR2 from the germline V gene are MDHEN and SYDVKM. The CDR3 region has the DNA TGTGCCAGCAGGCTAGCGGGACACCACGAGCAGTACTTC. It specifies CASRLAGHHEQYF. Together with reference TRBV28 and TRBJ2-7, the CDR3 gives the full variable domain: DVKVTQSSRYLVKRTGEKVFLECVQDMDHENMFWYRQDPGLGLRLIYFSYDVKMKEKGDIPEGYSVSREKKERFSLILESASTNQTSMYLCASRLAGHHEQYFGPGTRLTVT.

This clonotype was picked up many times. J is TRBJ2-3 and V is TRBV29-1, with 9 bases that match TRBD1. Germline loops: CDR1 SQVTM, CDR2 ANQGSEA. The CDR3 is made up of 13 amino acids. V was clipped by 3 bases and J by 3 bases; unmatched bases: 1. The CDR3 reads CSVETGGTDTQYF. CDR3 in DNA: TGCAGCGTTGAGACAGGGGGTACAGATACGCAGTATTTT.

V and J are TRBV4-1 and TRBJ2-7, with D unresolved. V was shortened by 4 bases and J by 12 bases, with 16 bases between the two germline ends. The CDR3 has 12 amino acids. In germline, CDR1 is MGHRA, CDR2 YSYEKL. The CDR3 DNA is TGCGCCAGCAGCCCTTACCGGACGGCACGGTACTTC. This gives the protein CASSPYRTARYF.

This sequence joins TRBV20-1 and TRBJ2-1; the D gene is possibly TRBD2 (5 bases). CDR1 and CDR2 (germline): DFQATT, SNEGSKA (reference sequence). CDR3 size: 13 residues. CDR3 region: CSKDSRNYNEQFF. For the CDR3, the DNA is TGCAGCAAGGACTCCAGAAACTACAATGAGCAGTTCTTC.

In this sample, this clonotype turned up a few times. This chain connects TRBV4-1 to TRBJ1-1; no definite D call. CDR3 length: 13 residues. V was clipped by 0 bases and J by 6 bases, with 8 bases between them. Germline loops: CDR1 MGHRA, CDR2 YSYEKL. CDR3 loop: CASSQEFQAEAFF. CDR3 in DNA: TGCGCCAGCAGCCAAGAATTCCAGGCTGAAGCTTTCTTT.

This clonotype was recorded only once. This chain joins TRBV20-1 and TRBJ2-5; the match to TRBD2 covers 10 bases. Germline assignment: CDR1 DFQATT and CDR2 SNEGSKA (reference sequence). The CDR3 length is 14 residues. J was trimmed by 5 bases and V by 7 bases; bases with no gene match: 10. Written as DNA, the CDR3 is TGCAGTGGTGGGAGCGGGAGGGGCATGGAGACCCAGTACTTC. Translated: CSGGSGRGMETQYF.

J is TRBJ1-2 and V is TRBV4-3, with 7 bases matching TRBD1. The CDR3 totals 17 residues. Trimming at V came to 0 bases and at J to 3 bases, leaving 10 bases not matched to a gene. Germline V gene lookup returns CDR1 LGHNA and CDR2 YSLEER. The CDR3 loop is CASSQDIRQGSYYGYTF. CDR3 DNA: TGCGCCAGCAGCCAAGATATCAGACAGGGCAGCTACTATGGCTACACCTTC.

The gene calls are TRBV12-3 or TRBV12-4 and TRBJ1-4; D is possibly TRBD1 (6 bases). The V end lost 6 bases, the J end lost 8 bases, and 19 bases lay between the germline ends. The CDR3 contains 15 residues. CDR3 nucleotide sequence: TGTGCCAGCAGCCGCCTCCCCGGGGGCGGAGAAAAACTGTTTTTT. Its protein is CASSRLPGGGEKLFF.

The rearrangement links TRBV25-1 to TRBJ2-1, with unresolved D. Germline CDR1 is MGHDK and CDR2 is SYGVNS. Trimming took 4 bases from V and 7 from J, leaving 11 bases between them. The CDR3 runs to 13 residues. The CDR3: CASSGAGGNEQFF. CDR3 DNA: TGTGCCAGCAGTGGGGCAGGTGGAAATGAGCAGTTCTTC.

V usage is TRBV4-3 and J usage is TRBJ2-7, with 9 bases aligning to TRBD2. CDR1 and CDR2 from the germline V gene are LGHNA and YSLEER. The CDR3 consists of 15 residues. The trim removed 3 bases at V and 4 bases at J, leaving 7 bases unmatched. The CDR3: CASSHRLSGSYEQYF. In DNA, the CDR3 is TGCGCCAGCAGCCATCGACTTAGCGGGAGTTACGAGCAGTACTTC.

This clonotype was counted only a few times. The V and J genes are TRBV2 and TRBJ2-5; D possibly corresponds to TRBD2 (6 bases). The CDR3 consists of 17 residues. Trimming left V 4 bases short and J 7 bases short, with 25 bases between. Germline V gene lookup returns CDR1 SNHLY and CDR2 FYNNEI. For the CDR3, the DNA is TGTGCCAGCAGTGGTACCCTGGGGGACTCCTGGGGGTGGACCCAGTACTTC. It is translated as CASSGTLGDSWGWTQYF.

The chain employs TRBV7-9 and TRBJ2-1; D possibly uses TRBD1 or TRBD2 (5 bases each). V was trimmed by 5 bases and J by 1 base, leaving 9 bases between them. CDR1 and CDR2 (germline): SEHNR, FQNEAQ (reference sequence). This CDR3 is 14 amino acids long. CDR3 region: CASSRGESYNEQFF. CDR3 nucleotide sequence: TGTGCCAGCAGCAGGGGAGAGTCCTACAATGAGCAGTTCTTC.

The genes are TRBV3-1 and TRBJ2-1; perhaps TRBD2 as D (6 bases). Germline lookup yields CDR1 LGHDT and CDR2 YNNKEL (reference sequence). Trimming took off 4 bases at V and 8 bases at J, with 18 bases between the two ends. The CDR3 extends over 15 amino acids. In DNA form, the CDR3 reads TGTGCCAGCAGCCCCTTTCGGGAGCTGGTCGATGAGCAGTTCTTC. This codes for CASSPFRELVDEQFF.

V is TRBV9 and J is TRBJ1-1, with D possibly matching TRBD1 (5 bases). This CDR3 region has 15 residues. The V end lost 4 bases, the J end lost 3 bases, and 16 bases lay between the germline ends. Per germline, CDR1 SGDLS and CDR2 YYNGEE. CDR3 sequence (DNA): TGTGCCAGCAGCCCTACCGGGCTGGGGGACACTGAAGCTTTCTTT. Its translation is CASSPTGLGDTEAFF.

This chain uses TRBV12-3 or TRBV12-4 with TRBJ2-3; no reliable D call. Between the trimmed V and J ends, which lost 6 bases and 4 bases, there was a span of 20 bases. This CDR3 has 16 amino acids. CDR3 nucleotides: TGTGCCAGCAGCCCCTTTGCCTGGGATGGGGCAGATACGCAGTATTTT. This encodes CASSPFAWDGADTQYF.

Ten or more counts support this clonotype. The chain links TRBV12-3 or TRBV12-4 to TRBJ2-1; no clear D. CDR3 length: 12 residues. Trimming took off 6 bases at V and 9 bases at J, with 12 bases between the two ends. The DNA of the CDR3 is TGTGCCAGCAGCCCTCCAGCCCCTGAGCAGTTCTTC. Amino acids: CASSPPAPEQFF.

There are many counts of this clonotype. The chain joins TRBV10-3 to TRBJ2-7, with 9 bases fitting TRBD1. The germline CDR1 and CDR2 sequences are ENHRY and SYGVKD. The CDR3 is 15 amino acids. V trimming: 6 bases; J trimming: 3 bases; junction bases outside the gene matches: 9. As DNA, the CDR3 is TGTGCCATCAGGGAAGGGACAGGGAGGAACTACGAGCAGTACTTC. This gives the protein CAIREGTGRNYEQYF.

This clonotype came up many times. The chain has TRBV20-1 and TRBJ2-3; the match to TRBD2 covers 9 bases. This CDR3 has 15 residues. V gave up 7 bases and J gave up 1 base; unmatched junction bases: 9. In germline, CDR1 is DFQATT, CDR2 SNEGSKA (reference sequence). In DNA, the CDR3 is TGCAGTGTTCAGCTAGCGGGAAAGGGCACAGATACGCAGTATTTT. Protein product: CSVQLAGKGTDTQYF.

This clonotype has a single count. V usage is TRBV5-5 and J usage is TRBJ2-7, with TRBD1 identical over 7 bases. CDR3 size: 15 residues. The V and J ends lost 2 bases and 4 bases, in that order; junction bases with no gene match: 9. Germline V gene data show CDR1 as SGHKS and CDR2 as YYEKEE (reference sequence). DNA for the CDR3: TGTGCCAGCAGCTTCCTCACGGGACAGAGATACGAGCAGTACTTC. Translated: CASSFLTGQRYEQYF.

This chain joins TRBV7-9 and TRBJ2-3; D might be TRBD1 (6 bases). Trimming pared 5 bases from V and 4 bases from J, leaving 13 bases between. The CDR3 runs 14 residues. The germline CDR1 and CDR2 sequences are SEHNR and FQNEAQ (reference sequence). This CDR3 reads CASSKTGNPDTQYF. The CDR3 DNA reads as TGTGCCAGCAGCAAAACAGGGAACCCAGATACGCAGTATTTT.

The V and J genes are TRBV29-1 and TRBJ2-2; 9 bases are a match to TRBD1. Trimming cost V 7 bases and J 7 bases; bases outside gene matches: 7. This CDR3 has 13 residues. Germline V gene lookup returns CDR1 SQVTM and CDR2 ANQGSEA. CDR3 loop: CSADRTGDGELFF. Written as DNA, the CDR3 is TGCAGCGCCGACAGGACAGGGGACGGGGAGCTGTTTTTT.